This T cell receptor (beta chain) stems from a study of beta chain features in type 1 diabetes. This clone has just a few counts. cDNA synthesis used the whole RNA isolate, giving expressed TCRB sequences. Sequencing used immunoSEQ multiplex PCR; TCRdb keeps in-frame clones, though not all of them. The repertoire holds over 700,000 clones, with 17% as singletons. The germline V gene has CDR1 SGHVS and CDR2 FQNEAQ. The V and J ends lost 7 bases and 1 base respectively, with 28 bases between them. The CDR3 is 19 residues long. Specimen: naive CD4+ T cells from blood. The chain employs TRBV7-8 and TRBJ2-5, with D tentatively TRBD1 (7 bases). The sequence was obtained from a woman under 30 in good health. The CDR3 protein is CASTGNRGLGLFSQETQYF. The CDR3, as DNA: TGTGCCAGCACCGGGAACAGGGGACTGGGCCTTTTTTCCCAAGAGACCCAGTACTTC.